Below are 29 T cell receptor beta chains sequenced from a single sample in a study of cytomegalovirus exposure and HLA in healthy donors. The PCR contained 60 Vbeta and 13 Jbeta primers. The table came from immunoSEQ multiplex PCR; TCRdb's copy has only in-frame clones and leaves some out. This table has 250,000 or so clones, more than 70% appearing once. Sample: PBMCs. These TCRs come from a human donor in good health.

V usage is TRBV9 and J usage is TRBJ2-5; 10 bases align to TRBD2. CDR3 length equals 15 residues. Germline assignment: CDR1 SGDLS and CDR2 YYNGEE. V gave up 0 bases and J gave up 5 bases; unmatched junction bases: 4. This chain's CDR3 is CASSVAGTSAETQYF. The CDR3 bases are TGTGCCAGCAGCGTAGCCGGGACTAGCGCCGAGACCCAGTACTTC.

The gene calls are TRBV7-2 and TRBJ2-7; D uncertain. Trimming cost V 2 bases and J 3 bases, with 20 bases left between them. Germline loops: CDR1 SGHTA, CDR2 FQGNSA. This CDR3 comprises 17 residues. CDR3 sequence reads: CASSLPSARHLHYEQYF. The CDR3 region has the DNA TGTGCCAGCAGCTTACCCTCGGCGAGACACCTACACTACGAGCAGTACTTC.

This chain uses TRBV4-2 with TRBJ2-3; the match to TRBD2 covers 8 bases. Per germline, CDR1 LGHNA and CDR2 YNFKEQ. The CDR3 has 17 residues. After removal of 2 bases from V and 6 bases from J, the junction contained 13 bases not matched to a gene. The CDR3: CASSQLTSAPLGDTQYF. Written as DNA, the CDR3 is TGTGCCAGCAGCCAATTGACTAGCGCCCCGCTGGGGGATACGCAGTATTTT.

The chain carries TRBV14 and TRBJ1-4; 8 bases line up with TRBD1. After removal of 6 bases from V and 2 bases from J, the junction contained 5 bases not matched to a gene. The CDR3 is made up of 15 amino acids. Germline V gene data show CDR1 as SGHDN and CDR2 as FVKESK. CDR3: CASSPRTGTNEKLFF. The CDR3 DNA reads as TGTGCCAGCAGTCCCCGGACAGGGACTAATGAAAAACTGTTTTTT.

The chain is built from TRBV19 and TRBJ1-3; D might be TRBD1 (5 bases). Germline V CDR1 and CDR2: LNHDA, SQIVND (reference sequence). The CDR3 covers 16 residues. V lost 5 bases and J lost 0, with 14 bases in between. The CDR3 reads CASSEIRVNSGNTIYF. In nucleotides, the CDR3 is TGTGCCAGTAGTGAAATCAGGGTAAACTCTGGAAACACCATATATTTT. Supplemented by reference TRBV19 and TRBJ1-3, the full variable domain reads DGGITQSPKYLFRKEGQNVTLSCEQNLNHDAMYWYRQDPGQGLRLIYYSQIVNDFQKGDIAEGYSVSREKKESFPLTVTSAQKNPTAFYLCASSEIRVNSGNTIYFGEGSWLTVV.

The chain is built from TRBV23-1 and TRBJ1-5; D is unresolved. TRBV23-1 is reported as an ORF; its role is uncertain. CDR3 length: 13 residues. V was trimmed by 2 bases and J by 11 bases, leaving 13 bases between them. CDR3 in DNA: TGCGCCAGCAGTCAACCACGGCCTGGAGCCCAGCATTTT. Translated, it gives CASSQPRPGAQHF.

J is TRBJ2-7 and V is TRBV2; the match to TRBD1 covers 7 bases. From germline, CDR1 is SNHLY and CDR2 FYNNEI. The CDR3 is made up of 14 amino acids. V was pared by 6 bases and J by 6 bases, with 11 bases of the junction left unmatched. The CDR3 sequence: CASSPNRSGGEQYF. The CDR3 DNA is TGTGCCAGCAGCCCAAACAGATCAGGGGGCGAGCAGTACTTC.

J is TRBJ2-3 and V is TRBV7-8; D is perhaps TRBD2 (7 bases). CDR1 and CDR2 (germline): SGHVS, FQNEAQ. Trimming took 1 base from V and 3 from J, leaving 14 bases between them. This CDR3 has 16 residues. Written as DNA, the CDR3 is TGTGCCAGCAGCTTAGTGGGGGGGCGCGTTACAGATACGCAGTATTTT. This gives the protein CASSLVGGRVTDTQYF.

The chain couples TRBV19 to TRBJ2-5; 16 nucleotides align to TRBD2. The V segment lost 7 bases and the J segment 5 bases; nucleotides outside the gene matches: 13. Per germline, CDR1 LNHDA and CDR2 SQIVND (reference sequence). This CDR3 is built from 18 residues. This CDR3 is CASIEIGTSGRADETQYF. The CDR3 bases are TGTGCCAGTATTGAAATCGGGACTAGCGGGAGGGCCGATGAGACCCAGTACTTC.

The chain recombines TRBV9 with TRBJ1-3; a weak D match, TRBD1 (6 bases). CDR3 length: 15 residues. Germline CDR1 is SGDLS and CDR2 is YYNGEE. Trimming took 0 bases from V and 2 from J, leaving 9 bases between them. CDR3 loop: CASSVETGPGNTIYF. The CDR3 region has the DNA TGTGCCAGCAGCGTAGAAACAGGGCCTGGAAACACCATATATTTT.

V gene TRBV6-5 combines with J gene TRBJ1-4, with TRBD1 matching 9 bases. The germline V gene has CDR1 MNHEY and CDR2 SVGAGI. V dropped 6 bases and J dropped 7; count of bases not matched to a gene: 9. The CDR3 is 15 amino acids. CDR3 DNA: TGTGCCAGCAGGCGACAAAGGACAGGGGTTGAAAAACTGTTTTTT. This codes for CASRRQRTGVEKLFF.

This clone has a handful of counts. The chain joins TRBV18 to TRBJ1-4; the D gene is possibly TRBD1 (5 bases). Looked up from germline, CDR1 is KGHSH and CDR2 is LQKENI. The CDR3 covers 14 residues. V shed 3 bases and J shed 4 bases, with 9 bases lying between them. The CDR3: CASSPGLRNEKLFF. In DNA form, the CDR3 reads TGTGCCAGCTCACCGGGGCTTCGTAATGAAAAACTGTTTTTT.

The genes are TRBV28 and TRBJ1-4, with 9 bases identical to TRBD1. The trim removed 5 bases at V and 6 bases at J, leaving 4 bases unmatched. The CDR3 length is 14 residues. The germline CDR1 and CDR2 sequences are MDHEN and SYDVKM. The CDR3 DNA reads as TGTGCCAGCAGTCCACAGGGGGCGCATGAAAAACTGTTTTTT. It yields the protein CASSPQGAHEKLFF.

V and J are TRBV5-1 and TRBJ2-1; D ambiguous. Between the trimmed V and J ends, which lost 0 bases and 6 bases, there was a span of 10 bases. The CDR3 runs 14 residues. The V gene's germline CDR1 is SGHRS and CDR2 YFSETQ. CDR3 in amino acids: CASSLVISVNEQFF. The CDR3 coding sequence is TGCGCCAGCAGCTTGGTTATTAGTGTCAATGAGCAGTTCTTC. Variable domain in full (rest from reference TRBV5-1 and TRBJ2-1): KAGVTQTPRYLIKTRGQQVTLSCSPISGHRSVSWYQQTPGQGLQFLFEYFSETQRNKGNFPGRFSGRQFSNSRSEMNVSTLELGDSALYLCASSLVISVNEQFFGPGTRLTVL.

The sample holds a few counts of this clone. This sequence joins TRBV30 and TRBJ1-1, with 9 nucleotides matching TRBD1. CDR1 and CDR2 (germline): GTSNPN, SVGIG (reference sequence). V shed 0 bases, J shed 11 bases, and the junction held 4 bases outside the gene matches. The CDR3 contains 12 residues. The CDR3 DNA reads as TGTGCCTGGAGTGTGACAGGGGGTGGTGCTTTCTTT. Translating it yields CAWSVTGGGAFF.

V gene TRBV10-3 combines with J gene TRBJ1-2, with D perhaps matching TRBD1 (5 bases). Germline-derived CDR1 and CDR2 are ENHRY and SYGVKD. The CDR3 is 14 residues long. Trimming took 0 bases from V and 8 from J, leaving 13 bases between them. CDR3 in amino acids: CAISESGALGGYTF. The CDR3 DNA sequence: TGTGCCATCAGTGAGTCAGGGGCTCTCGGCGGCTACACCTTC.

This clone was detected only once. The V call is TRBV10-3, the J call TRBJ2-7; 10 bases are a match to TRBD2. Germline-derived CDR1 and CDR2 are ENHRY and SYGVKD. Losses at the gene ends were 2 bases for V and 6 bases for J; bases not matched to a gene: 7. The CDR3 is 15 amino acids. CDR3 in amino acids: CAISERSLAGAEQYF. Written as DNA, the CDR3 is TGTGCCATCAGTGAGCGTTCCCTAGCGGGAGCCGAGCAGTACTTC.

V usage is TRBV18 and J usage is TRBJ2-7, with a weak D call TRBD2 (6 bases). The CDR3 runs to 13 residues. The V end lost 5 bases, the J end lost 3 bases, and 11 bases lay between the germline ends. The germline V gene encodes CDR1 KGHSH and CDR2 LQKENI. CDR3 region: CASSEGLIYEQYF. Written as DNA, the CDR3 is TGTGCCAGCTCAGAGGGACTCATCTACGAGCAGTACTTC.

The rearrangement uses TRBV28 and TRBJ2-7, with 8 bases identical to TRBD2. CDR3 length: 15 residues. The germline CDR1 and CDR2 sequences are MDHEN and SYDVKM. Trimming cost V 1 base and J 5 bases; bases outside gene matches: 7. CDR3 coding DNA: TGTGCCAGCAGTTTATTTTCAGCGGGAGCCAACGAGCAGTACTTC. It is translated as CASSLFSAGANEQYF.

This clone was picked up one time. The V call is TRBV14, the J call TRBJ2-1; 7 bases map to TRBD2. The germline CDR1 and CDR2 sequences are SGHDN and FVKESK. V was pared by 1 base and J by 8 bases, with 5 bases of the junction left unmatched. The CDR3 consists of 14 residues. The CDR3 DNA reads TGTGCCAGCAGCCAAGCGGGGGGTCTTGATGAGCAGTTCTTC. It is translated as CASSQAGGLDEQFF.

V is TRBV29-1 and J is TRBJ2-1; perhaps TRBD1 as D (5 bases). This CDR3 has 13 residues. Deletions cut 3 bases from V and 2 bases from J, with 8 bases between. Germline V gene lookup returns CDR1 SQVTM and CDR2 ANQGSEA. This CDR3 is CSVDGRAYNEQFF. CDR3 bases: TGCAGCGTTGACGGCAGGGCCTACAATGAGCAGTTCTTC.

V is TRBV25-1 and J is TRBJ2-5; D not certain. CDR1 is MGHDK and CDR2 is SYGVNS in the germline V gene. The CDR3 is made up of 13 amino acids. V lost 0 bases to trimming and J lost 5 bases, with 7 bases between them. This chain's CDR3 is CASSEYSVETQYF. The CDR3 DNA sequence: TGTGCCAGCAGTGAATATTCAGTGGAGACCCAGTACTTC.

The genes are TRBV10-1 and TRBJ2-7; tentatively, D is TRBD2 (6 bases). The V gene lost 7 bases and the J gene lost 0 bases, with 13 bases spanning the gap. The CDR3 is made up of 14 amino acids. Germline V gene sequence: CDR1 WNHNN, CDR2 SYGVQD (reference sequence). CDR3 amino acids: CASTPSANSYEQYF. The CDR3 nucleotides are TGCGCCAGCACTCCTAGCGCTAACTCCTACGAGCAGTACTTC.

V gene TRBV2 combines with J gene TRBJ2-5; D call uncertain. The germline V gene has CDR1 SNHLY and CDR2 FYNNEI. There are 13 residues in the CDR3. V lost 5 bases to trimming and J lost 2 bases, with 9 bases between them. The CDR3 region has the DNA TGTGCCAGCAGTCGCGTACTTCAAGAGACCCAGTACTTC. It codes for CASSRVLQETQYF.

The chain combines TRBV27 with TRBJ2-5; TRBD2 matches 10 bases. The CDR3 length is 16 residues. J lost 0 bases, V lost 3 bases, and 4 bases had no gene match. Per the germline V gene, CDR1 is MNHEY and CDR2 is SMNVEV (reference sequence). The chain's CDR3 is CASSLVSGRYQETQYF. In DNA form, the CDR3 reads TGTGCCAGCAGTTTGGTTAGCGGGAGGTACCAAGAGACCCAGTACTTC.

V gene TRBV19 combines with J gene TRBJ1-5; no firm D call. The CDR3 loop spans 15 amino acids. The V gene lost 2 bases and the J gene lost 0 bases, with 8 bases spanning the gap. Germline CDR1 and CDR2: LNHDA and SQIVND (reference sequence). CDR3 in DNA: TGTGCCAGTAGTATAAAGGAGTATAGCAATCAGCCCCAGCATTTT. Translated, it gives CASSIKEYSNQPQHF.

J is TRBJ2-5 and V is TRBV7-9; D may be TRBD1 (5 bases). The CDR3 is 14 amino acids. CDR1 is SEHNR and CDR2 is FQNEAQ in the germline V gene (reference sequence). V dropped 5 bases and J dropped 1 base, with 11 bases sitting between them. The CDR3 DNA reads TGTGCCAGCAGCCCTTATGGGGCCCAAGAGACCCAGTACTTC. This codes for CASSPYGAQETQYF. Full variable domain (missing parts from reference TRBV7-9 and TRBJ2-5): DTGVSQNPRHKITKRGQNVTFRCDPISEHNRLYWYRQTLGQGPEFLTYFQNEAQLEKSRLLSDRFSAERPKGSFSTLEIQRTEQGDSAMYLCASSPYGAQETQYFGPGTRLLVL.

The chain uses TRBV5-6 and TRBJ2-5, with D perhaps TRBD1 (5 bases). There are 15 residues in the CDR3. V dropped 2 bases and J dropped 3 bases, with 14 bases sitting between them. Germline V CDR1 and CDR2: SGHDT, YYEEEE. CDR3 nucleotide sequence: TGTGCCAGCAGCTTTTTAGGACAATCAGAAGAGACCCAGTACTTC. It translates to CASSFLGQSEETQYF.

In its sample, this clone was seen once. V is TRBV19 and J is TRBJ1-2, with 7 bases fitting TRBD1. The V and J ends lost 6 bases and 6 bases, in that order; junction bases with no gene match: 10. Germline V lookup: CDR1 LNHDA, CDR2 SQIVND (reference sequence). The CDR3 is made up of 14 amino acids. CDR3 DNA sequence: TGTGCCAGTAGCTTCGCAGGGGGAGCTCATGGCTACACCTTC. It specifies CASSFAGGAHGYTF.